The sequence of this TCR beta chain was determined in a study of T cell responses to AZD1222 COVID-19 vaccine. For the study at large: Both about-4-week and about-12-week second-dose recipients were combined. Study-level points and caveats: Recipients of two AZD1222 doses showed rising Spike-specific TCR breadth and depth. The peak T cell response came first, and repertoires were sampled only after it.

Germline CDR1 is SGHRS and CDR2 is YFSETQ. The CDR3 contains 15 residues. The V end lost 2 bases, the J end lost 2 bases, and 13 bases lay between the germline ends. Profiled with immunoSEQ multiplex PCR; TCRdb holds only in-frame clones, not every one. The sample contains about 130,000 clones, 93% of which appear only once. As regards this clone: The antigen is unknown.

This sample comprised peripheral blood, obtained on day 0 of AZD1222 vaccination. The rearrangement uses TRBV5-1 and TRBJ1-2; D is possibly TRBD1 (5 bases). This TCR was recovered from an adult in good health. CDR3 DNA: TGCGCCAGCAGCTTTCAAGGGGCAACAAACTATGGCTACACCTTC. Encoded protein: CASSFQGATNYGYTF.